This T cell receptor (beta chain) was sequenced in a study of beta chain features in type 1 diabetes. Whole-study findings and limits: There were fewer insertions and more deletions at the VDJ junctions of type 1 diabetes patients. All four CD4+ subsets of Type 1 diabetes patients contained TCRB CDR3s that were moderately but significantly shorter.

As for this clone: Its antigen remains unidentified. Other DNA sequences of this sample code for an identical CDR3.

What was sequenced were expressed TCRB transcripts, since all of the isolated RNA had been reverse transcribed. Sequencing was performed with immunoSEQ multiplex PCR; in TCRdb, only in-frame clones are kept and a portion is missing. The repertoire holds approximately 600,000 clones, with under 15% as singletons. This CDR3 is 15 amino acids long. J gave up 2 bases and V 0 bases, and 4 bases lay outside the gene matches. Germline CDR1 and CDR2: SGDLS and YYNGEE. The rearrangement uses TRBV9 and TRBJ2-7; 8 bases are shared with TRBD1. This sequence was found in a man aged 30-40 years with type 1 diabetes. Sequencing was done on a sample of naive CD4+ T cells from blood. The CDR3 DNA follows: TGTGCCAGCAGCGTAGGGACAGGGCTCCCCTACGAGCAGTACTTC. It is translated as CASSVGTGLPYEQYF.